The clone carrying this TCR beta chain was recorded at least ten times. This same CDR3 is encoded by further DNA sequences in the sample. Thyroid surgery had not been preceded by any treatment in any patient. Germline assignment: CDR1 SNHLY and CDR2 FYNNEI. This CDR3 is built from 12 residues. The ends lost 8 bases at V and 3 bases at J; junction bases unmatched: 2. TCRdb re-called the PCR reads with MiXCR. This sample carries about 60,000 clones, around 16% of them seen once, and the ten largest clones take over 9%. This record belongs to a study of metastatic and nonmetastatic thyroid tumors. This TCR came from a male donor with papillary thyroid cancer or a benign thyroid nodule (not recorded which). Some clones in this sample may be carry-over from other donors' samples. The chain recombines TRBV2 with TRBJ2-3; 7 bases fit TRBD2. Source material: blood. The CDR3, as DNA: TGTGCCAGCGTGGGGGGGACAGATACGCAGTATTTT. Amino acid sequence: CASVGGTDTQYF.